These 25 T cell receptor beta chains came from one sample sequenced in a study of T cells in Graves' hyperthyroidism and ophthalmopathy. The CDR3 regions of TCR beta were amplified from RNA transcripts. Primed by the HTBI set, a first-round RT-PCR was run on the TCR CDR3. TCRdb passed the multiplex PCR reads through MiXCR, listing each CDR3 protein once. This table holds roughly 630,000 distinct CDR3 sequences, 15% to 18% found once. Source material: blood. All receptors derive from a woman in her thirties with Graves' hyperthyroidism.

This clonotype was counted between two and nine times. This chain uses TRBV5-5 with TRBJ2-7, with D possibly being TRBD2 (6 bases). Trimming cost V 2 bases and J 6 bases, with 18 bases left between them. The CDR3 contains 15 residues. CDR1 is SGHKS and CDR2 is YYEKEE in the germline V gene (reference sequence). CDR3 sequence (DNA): TGTGCCAGCAGCTTAGTGGTGTTCGGGAGCCCCGAGCAGTACTTC. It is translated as CASSLVVFGSPEQYF.

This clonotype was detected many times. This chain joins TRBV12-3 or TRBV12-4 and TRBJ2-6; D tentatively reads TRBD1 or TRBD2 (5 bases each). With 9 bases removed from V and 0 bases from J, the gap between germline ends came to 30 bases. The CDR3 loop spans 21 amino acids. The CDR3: CASFPRDPQWPLRSGANVLTF. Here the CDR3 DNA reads TGTGCCAGTTTCCCAAGGGACCCTCAATGGCCCCTCCGCTCTGGGGCCAACGTCCTGACTTTC.

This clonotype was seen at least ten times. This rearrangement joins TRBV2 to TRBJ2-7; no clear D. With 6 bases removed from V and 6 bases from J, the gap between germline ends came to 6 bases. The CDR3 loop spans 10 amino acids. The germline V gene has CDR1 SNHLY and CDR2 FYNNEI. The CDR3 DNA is TGTGCCAGCAGGTCGGGCGAGCAGTACTTC. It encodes CASRSGEQYF.

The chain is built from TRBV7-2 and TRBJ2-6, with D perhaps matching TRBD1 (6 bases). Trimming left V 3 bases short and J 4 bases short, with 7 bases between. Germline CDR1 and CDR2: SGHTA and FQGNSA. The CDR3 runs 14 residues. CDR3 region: CASSFGTGANVLTF. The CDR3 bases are TGTGCCAGCAGCTTCGGGACAGGGGCCAACGTCCTGACTTTC. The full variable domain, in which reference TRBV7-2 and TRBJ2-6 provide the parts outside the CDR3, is GAGVSQSPSNKVTEKGKDVELRCDPISGHTALYWYRQSLGQGLEFLIYFQGNSAPDKSGLPSDRFSAERTGGSVSTLTIQRTQQEDSAVYLCASSFGTGANVLTFGAGSRLTVL.

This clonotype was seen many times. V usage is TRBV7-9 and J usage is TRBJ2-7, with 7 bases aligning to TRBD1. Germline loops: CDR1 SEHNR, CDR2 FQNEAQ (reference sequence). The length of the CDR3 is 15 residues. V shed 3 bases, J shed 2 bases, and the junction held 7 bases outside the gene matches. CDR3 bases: TGTGCCAGCAGCTTCGGAGACAGGGATGCCTACGAGCAGTACTTC. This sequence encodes CASSFGDRDAYEQYF.

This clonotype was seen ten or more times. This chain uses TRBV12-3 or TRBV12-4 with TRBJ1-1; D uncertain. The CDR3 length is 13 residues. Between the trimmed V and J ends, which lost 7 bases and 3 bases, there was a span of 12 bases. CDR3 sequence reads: CASTGVLDTEAFF. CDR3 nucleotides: TGTGCCAGCACTGGCGTACTGGACACTGAAGCTTTCTTT.

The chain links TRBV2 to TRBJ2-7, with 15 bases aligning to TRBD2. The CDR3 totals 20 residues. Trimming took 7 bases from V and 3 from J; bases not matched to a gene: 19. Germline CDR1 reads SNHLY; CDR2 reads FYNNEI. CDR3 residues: CASTGLAGGIADRTIYEQYF. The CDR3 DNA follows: TGTGCCAGCACGGGACTAGCGGGAGGTATTGCCGATAGAACTATCTACGAGCAGTACTTC.

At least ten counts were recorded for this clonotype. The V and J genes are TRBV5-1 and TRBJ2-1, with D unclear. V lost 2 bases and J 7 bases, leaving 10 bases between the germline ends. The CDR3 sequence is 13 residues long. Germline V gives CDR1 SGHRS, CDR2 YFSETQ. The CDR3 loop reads CASSFSRTNEQFF. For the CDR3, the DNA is TGCGCCAGCAGCTTCAGTCGAACTAATGAGCAGTTCTTC.

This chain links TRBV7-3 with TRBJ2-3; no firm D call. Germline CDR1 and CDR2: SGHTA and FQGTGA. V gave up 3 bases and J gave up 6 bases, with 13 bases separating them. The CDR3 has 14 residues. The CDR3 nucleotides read TGTGCCAGCAGCTTGAACCCGGCCGGGGATACGCAGTATTTT. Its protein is CASSLNPAGDTQYF.

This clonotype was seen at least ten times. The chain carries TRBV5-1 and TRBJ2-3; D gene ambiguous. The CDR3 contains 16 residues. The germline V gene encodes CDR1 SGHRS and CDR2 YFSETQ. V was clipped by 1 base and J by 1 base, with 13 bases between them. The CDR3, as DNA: TGCGCCAGCAGCTTGCCTAGGGTCCCTGGCACAGATACGCAGTATTTT. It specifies CASSLPRVPGTDTQYF.

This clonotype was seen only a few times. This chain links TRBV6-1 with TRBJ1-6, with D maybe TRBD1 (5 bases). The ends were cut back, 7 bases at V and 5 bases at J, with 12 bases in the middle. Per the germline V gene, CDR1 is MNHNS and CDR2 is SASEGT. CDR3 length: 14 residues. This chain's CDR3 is CASNKEQDNSPLHF. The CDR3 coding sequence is TGTGCCAGCAACAAGGAACAGGATAATTCACCCCTCCACTTT.

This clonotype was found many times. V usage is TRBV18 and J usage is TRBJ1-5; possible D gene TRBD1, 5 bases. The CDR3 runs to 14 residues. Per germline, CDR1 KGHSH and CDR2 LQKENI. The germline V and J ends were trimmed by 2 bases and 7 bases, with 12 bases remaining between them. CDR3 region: CASSPSVGGQPQHF. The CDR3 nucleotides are TGTGCCAGCTCACCATCGGTGGGGGGACAGCCCCAGCATTTT.

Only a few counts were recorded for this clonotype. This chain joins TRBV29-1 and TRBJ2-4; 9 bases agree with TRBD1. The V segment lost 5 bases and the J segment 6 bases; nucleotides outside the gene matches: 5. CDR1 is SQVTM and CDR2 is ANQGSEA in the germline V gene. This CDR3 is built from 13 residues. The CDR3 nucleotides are TGCAGCGTTCGGGACAGGGTTGGAAACATTCAGTACTTC. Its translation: CSVRDRVGNIQYF.

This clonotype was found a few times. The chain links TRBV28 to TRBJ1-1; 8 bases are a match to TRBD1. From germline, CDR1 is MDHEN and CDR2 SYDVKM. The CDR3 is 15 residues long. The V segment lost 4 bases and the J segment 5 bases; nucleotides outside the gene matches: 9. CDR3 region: CASSSGQAGGTEAFF. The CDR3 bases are TGTGCCAGCAGTTCGGGACAGGCTGGGGGAACTGAAGCTTTCTTT.

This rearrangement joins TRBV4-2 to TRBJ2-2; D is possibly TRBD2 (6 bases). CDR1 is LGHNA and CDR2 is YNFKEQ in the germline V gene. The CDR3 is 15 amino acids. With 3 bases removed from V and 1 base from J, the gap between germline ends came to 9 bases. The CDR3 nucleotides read TGTGCCAGCAGCCACGGTAGCGGGAACACCGGGGAGCTGTTTTTT. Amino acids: CASSHGSGNTGELFF.

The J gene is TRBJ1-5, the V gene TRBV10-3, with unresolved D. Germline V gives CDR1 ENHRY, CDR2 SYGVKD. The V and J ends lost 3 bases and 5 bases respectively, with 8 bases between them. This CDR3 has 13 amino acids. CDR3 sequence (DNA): TGTGCCATCAGTGATAGGACGGATCAGCCCCAGCATTTT. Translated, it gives CAISDRTDQPQHF.

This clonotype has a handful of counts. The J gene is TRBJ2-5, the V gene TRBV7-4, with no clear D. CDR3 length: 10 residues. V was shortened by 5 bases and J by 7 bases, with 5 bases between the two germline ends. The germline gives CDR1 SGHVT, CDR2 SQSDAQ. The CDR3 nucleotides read TGTGCCAGCAGCCCCCGGACCCAGTACTTC. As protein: CASSPRTQYF.

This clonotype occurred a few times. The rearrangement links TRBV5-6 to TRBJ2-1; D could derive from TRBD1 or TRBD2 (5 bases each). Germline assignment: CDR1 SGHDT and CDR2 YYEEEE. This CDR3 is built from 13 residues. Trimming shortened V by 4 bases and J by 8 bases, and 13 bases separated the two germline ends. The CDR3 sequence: CASSPGRSYEQFF. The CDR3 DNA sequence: TGTGCCAGCAGCCCGGGGCGGTCGTATGAGCAGTTCTTC.

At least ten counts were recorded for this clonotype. The CDR3 loop is CASSQPGLAGTGELFF. The CDR3 region has the DNA TGTGCCAGCAGTCAACCCGGACTAGCGGGCACCGGGGAGCTGTTTTTT. The V and J genes are TRBV2 and TRBJ2-2; TRBD2 aligns across 11 bases. Losses at the gene ends were 5 bases for V and 4 bases for J; bases not matched to a gene: 6. The germline V gene encodes CDR1 SNHLY and CDR2 FYNNEI. This CDR3 region has 16 residues.

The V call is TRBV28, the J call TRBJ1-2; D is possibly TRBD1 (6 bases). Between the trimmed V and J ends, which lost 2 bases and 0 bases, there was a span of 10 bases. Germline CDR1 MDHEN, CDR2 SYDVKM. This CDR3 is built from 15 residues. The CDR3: CASSLRQATNYGYTF. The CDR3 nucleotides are TGTGCCAGCAGTTTAAGACAGGCCACTAACTATGGCTACACCTTC.

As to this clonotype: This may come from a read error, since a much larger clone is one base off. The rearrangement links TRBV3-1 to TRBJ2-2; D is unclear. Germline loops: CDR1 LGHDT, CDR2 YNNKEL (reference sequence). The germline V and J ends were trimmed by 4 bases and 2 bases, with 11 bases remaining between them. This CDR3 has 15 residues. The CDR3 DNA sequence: TGTGCCAGCAGCCTAAGTAGTTTTAACACCGGGGAGCTGTTTTTT. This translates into CASSLSSFNTGELFF. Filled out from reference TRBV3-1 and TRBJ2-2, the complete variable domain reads DTAVSQTPKYLVTQMGNDKSIKCEQNLGHDTMYWYKQDSKKFLKIMFSYNNKELIINETVPNRFSPKSPDKAHLNLHINSLELGDSAVYFCASSLSSFNTGELFFGEGSRLTVL.

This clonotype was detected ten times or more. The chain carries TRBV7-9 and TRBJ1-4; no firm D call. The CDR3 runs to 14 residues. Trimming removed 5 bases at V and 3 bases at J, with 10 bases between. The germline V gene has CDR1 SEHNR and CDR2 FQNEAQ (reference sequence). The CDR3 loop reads CASSPPGANEKLFF. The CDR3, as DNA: TGTGCCAGCAGCCCCCCCGGGGCTAATGAAAAACTGTTTTTT.

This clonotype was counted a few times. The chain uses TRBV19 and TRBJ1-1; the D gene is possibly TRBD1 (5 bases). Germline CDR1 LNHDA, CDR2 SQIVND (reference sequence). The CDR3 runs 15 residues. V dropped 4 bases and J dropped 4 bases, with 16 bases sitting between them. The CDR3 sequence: CASSTPQEGSTEAFF. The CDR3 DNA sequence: TGTGCCAGTAGTACCCCCCAAGAGGGGAGCACTGAAGCTTTCTTT.

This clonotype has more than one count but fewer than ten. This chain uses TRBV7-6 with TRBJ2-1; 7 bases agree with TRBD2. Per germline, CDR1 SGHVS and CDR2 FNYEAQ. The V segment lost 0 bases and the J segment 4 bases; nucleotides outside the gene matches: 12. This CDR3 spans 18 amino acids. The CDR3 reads CASSLATRGGAFYNEQFF. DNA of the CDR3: TGTGCCAGCAGCTTAGCTACCCGGGGAGGGGCCTTTTACAATGAGCAGTTCTTC.

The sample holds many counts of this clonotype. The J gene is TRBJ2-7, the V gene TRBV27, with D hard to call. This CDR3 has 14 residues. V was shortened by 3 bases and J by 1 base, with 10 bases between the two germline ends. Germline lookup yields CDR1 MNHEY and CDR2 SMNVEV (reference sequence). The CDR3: CASSFTPGSYEQYF. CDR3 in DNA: TGTGCCAGCAGTTTCACCCCCGGGTCCTACGAGCAGTACTTC.